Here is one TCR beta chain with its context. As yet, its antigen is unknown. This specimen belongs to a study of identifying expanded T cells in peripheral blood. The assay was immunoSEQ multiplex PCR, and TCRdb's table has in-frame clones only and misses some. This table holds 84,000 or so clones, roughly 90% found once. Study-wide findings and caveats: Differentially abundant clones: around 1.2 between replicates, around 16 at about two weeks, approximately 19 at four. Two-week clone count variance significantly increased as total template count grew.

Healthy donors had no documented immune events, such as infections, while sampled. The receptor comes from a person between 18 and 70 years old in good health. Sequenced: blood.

The CDR3: CASSERRVANQPQHF. The CDR3 DNA reads as TGTGCCAGCAGTGAGCGCAGGGTGGCAAATCAGCCCCAGCATTTT. The chain is built from TRBV2 and TRBJ1-5; a possible D gene is TRBD1 (5 bases). V was shortened by 3 bases and J by 4 bases, with 13 bases between the two germline ends. Looked up from germline, CDR1 is SNHLY and CDR2 is FYNNEI. This CDR3 contains 15 residues.